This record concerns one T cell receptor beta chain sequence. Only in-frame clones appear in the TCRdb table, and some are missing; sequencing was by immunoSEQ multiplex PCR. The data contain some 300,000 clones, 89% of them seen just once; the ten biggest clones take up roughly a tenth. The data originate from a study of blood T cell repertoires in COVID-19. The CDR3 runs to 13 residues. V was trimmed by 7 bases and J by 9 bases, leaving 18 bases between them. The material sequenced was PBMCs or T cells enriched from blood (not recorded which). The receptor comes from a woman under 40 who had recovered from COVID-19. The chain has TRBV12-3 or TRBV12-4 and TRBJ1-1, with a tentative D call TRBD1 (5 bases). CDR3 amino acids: CASTPGGAEKAFF. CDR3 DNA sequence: TGTGCCAGCACGCCCGGTGGGGCAGAAAAAGCTTTCTTT.